The 32 T cell receptor beta chains below all came from one sample that was sequenced in a study of blood T cell repertoires in COVID-19. The data were produced by immunoSEQ multiplex PCR, yet TCRdb's version contains in-frame clones alone and is incomplete. The data show 150,000 to 200,000 clones, 70% to 85% seen once. Sequencing was done on a sample of peripheral blood. Receptors were obtained from a man aged 45-65 years who had recovered from COVID-19.

CDR3 bases: TGTGCCAGCTCGCCATCCCGGACAGGGACCACTGAAGCTTTCTTT. Translating it yields CASSPSRTGTTEAFF. The J gene is TRBJ1-1, the V gene TRBV18; 8 bases line up with TRBD1. Trimming took 6 bases from V and 4 from J; bases not matched to a gene: 10. CDR1 KGHSH and CDR2 LQKENI come from the germline V gene. The length of the CDR3 is 15 residues.

This rearrangement joins TRBV19 to TRBJ2-1; the match to TRBD2 covers 7 bases. The junction had 8 bases not matched to a gene; V was cut back by 8 bases and J by 4 bases. The CDR3 is 14 amino acids. Germline V gives CDR1 LNHDA, CDR2 SQIVND (reference sequence). The CDR3 DNA is TGTGCCAGTTCCCGGGACTACCGATACAATGAGCAGTTCTTC. Protein sequence: CASSRDYRYNEQFF.

The chain joins TRBV30 to TRBJ2-4, with D possibly matching TRBD2 (6 bases). CDR1 GTSNPN and CDR2 SVGIG come from the germline V gene (reference sequence). Trimming cost V 8 bases and J 8 bases, with 19 bases left between them. The CDR3 runs 13 residues. The CDR3 protein is CAGTGRENDIQYF. The CDR3 nucleotides read TGTGCCGGGACGGGACGGGAGAATGACATTCAGTACTTC. The full variable domain, completed using reference TRBV30 and TRBJ2-4, is SQTIHQWPATLVQPVGSPLSLECTVEGTSNPNLYWYRQAAGRGLQLLFYSVGIGQISSEVPQNLSASRPQDRQFILSSKKLLLSDSGFYLCAGTGRENDIQYFGAGTRLSVL.

The rearrangement uses TRBV5-5 and TRBJ2-1; D remains unclear. Deletions cut 4 bases from V and 1 base from J, with 15 bases between. Per germline, CDR1 SGHKS and CDR2 YYEKEE (reference sequence). CDR3 length: 16 residues. CDR3 nucleotide sequence: TGTGCCAGCAGCCCCCGGTTGGCCAGGTCCTACAATGAGCAGTTCTTC. Translation: CASSPRLARSYNEQFF.

This clone has just a few counts. This chain uses TRBV24-1 with TRBJ2-3, with D unclear. V lost 3 bases and J 6 bases, leaving 12 bases between the germline ends. Germline V gene lookup returns CDR1 KGHDR and CDR2 SFDVKD. This CDR3 has 14 amino acids. The CDR3 bases are TGTGCCACCAGTGATGCCCGGCCGGAGGATACGCAGTATTTT. Its translation is CATSDARPEDTQYF.

The J gene is TRBJ2-5, the V gene TRBV5-1; 7 nucleotides align to TRBD1. The CDR3 has 14 amino acids. Trimming removed 4 bases from V and 5 bases from J; junction bases left unmatched: 8. Germline CDR1 reads SGHRS; CDR2 reads YFSETQ. The DNA for the CDR3 is TGCGCCAGCAGCCCTAGACAGGGCGGGGAGACCCAGTACTTC. It specifies CASSPRQGGETQYF.

In its sample, this clone was seen many times. The V gene is TRBV7-6, the J gene TRBJ2-5; a possible D gene is TRBD1 (5 bases). The germline CDR1 and CDR2 sequences are SGHVS and FNYEAQ. The CDR3 is 13 amino acids. The V gene lost 5 bases and the J gene lost 1 base, with 8 bases spanning the gap. The CDR3 reads CASSRGRQETQYF. CDR3 coding DNA: TGTGCCAGCAGCAGGGGCCGCCAAGAGACCCAGTACTTC.

This chain joins TRBV30 and TRBJ2-2; TRBD2 agrees at 10 bases. The V gene end was trimmed by 1 base and the J gene end by 7 bases; junction bases not matched to a gene: 6. This CDR3 is 15 amino acids long. Germline V gene data show CDR1 as GTSNPN and CDR2 as SVGIG (reference sequence). Written as DNA, the CDR3 is TGTGCCTGGAGTGATAGCGGGAGGACCCACGGGGAGCTGTTTTTT. Translating it yields CAWSDSGRTHGELFF.

The chain combines TRBV24-1 with TRBJ2-3; D perhaps matches TRBD2 (6 bases). Trimming removed 2 bases at V and 1 base at J, with 21 bases between. This CDR3 is 19 amino acids long. Germline CDR1 and CDR2: KGHDR and SFDVKD. CDR3 amino acids: CATSDSLISVGGGTDTQYF. In DNA, the CDR3 is TGTGCCACCAGTGATTCCCTGATTTCGGTGGGGGGAGGCACAGATACGCAGTATTTT.

The rearrangement uses TRBV9 and TRBJ2-2; 7 bases map to TRBD2. Germline-derived CDR1 and CDR2 are SGDLS and YYNGEE. The CDR3 length is 16 residues. J was trimmed by 2 bases and V by 2 bases; bases with no gene match: 6. CDR3 residues: CASSVTAGVNTGELFF. CDR3 nucleotides: TGTGCCAGCAGCGTTACCGCGGGAGTTAACACCGGGGAGCTGTTTTTT.

The rearrangement uses TRBV24-1 and TRBJ1-2, with 8 bases fitting TRBD1. The germline CDR1 and CDR2 sequences are KGHDR and SFDVKD. The trim removed 2 bases at V and 9 bases at J, leaving 7 bases unmatched. CDR3 length equals 14 residues. The CDR3 nucleotides are TGTGCCACCAGTGATTCTGGACAGGGATGGAGCTACACCTTC. Its protein is CATSDSGQGWSYTF.

This clone was seen more than once but under ten times. This chain links TRBV19 with TRBJ1-5; no clear D. The CDR3 loop spans 15 amino acids. CDR1 is LNHDA, CDR2 SQIVND, per germline (reference sequence). Trimming removed 1 base from V and 6 bases from J, with 13 bases in between. CDR3 bases: TGTGCCAGTAGTATAGGAGGCGCAGGAGGTCAGCCCCAGCATTTT. Translating gives CASSIGGAGGQPQHF. Looking up the rest from reference TRBV19 and TRBJ1-5 gives the full variable domain: DGGITQSPKYLFRKEGQNVTLSCEQNLNHDAMYWYRQDPGQGLRLIYYSQIVNDFQKGDIAEGYSVSREKKESFPLTVTSAQKNPTAFYLCASSIGGAGGQPQHFGDGTRLSIL.

This chain uses TRBV7-9 with TRBJ2-7; 10 positions agree with TRBD2. Per germline, CDR1 SEHNR and CDR2 FQNEAQ (reference sequence). CDR3 length equals 15 residues. V lost 5 bases, J lost 1 base, and 5 bases stayed unmatched. CDR3 sequence (DNA): TGTGCCAGCAGCATGGGGACTAGCGTGTCCTACGAGCAGTACTTC. Translating gives CASSMGTSVSYEQYF.

This rearrangement joins TRBV18 to TRBJ2-7, with TRBD1 identical over 7 bases. This CDR3 has 15 residues. Germline V gives CDR1 KGHSH, CDR2 LQKENI. Losses at the gene ends were 0 bases for V and 6 bases for J; bases not matched to a gene: 8. This CDR3 is CASSPPIQGKGEQYF. The DNA for the CDR3 is TGTGCCAGCTCACCACCTATACAGGGGAAGGGCGAGCAGTACTTC.

The chain uses TRBV10-3 and TRBJ2-6; 8 bases line up with TRBD1. This CDR3 comprises 18 residues. Germline V gene sequence: CDR1 ENHRY, CDR2 SYGVKD. V shed 2 bases, J shed 1 base, and the junction held 7 bases outside the gene matches. CDR3 nucleotides: TGTGCCATCAGTGAGAATTATAACAGGGGGTCTGGGGCCAACGTCCTGACTTTC. Translated: CAISENYNRGSGANVLTF.

In its sample, this clone was seen once. The sample contains more than one DNA sequence encoding this CDR3. This chain uses TRBV9 with TRBJ1-2; D is ambiguous. CDR3 length: 12 amino acids. Germline V CDR1 and CDR2: SGDLS, YYNGEE. V dropped 2 bases and J dropped 3 bases, with 5 bases sitting between them. The CDR3, as DNA: TGTGCCAGCAGCGTGGCAGACTATGGCTACACCTTC. Its translation is CASSVADYGYTF.

This clone was picked up one time. This sequence joins TRBV7-8 and TRBJ2-3; 11 bases agree with TRBD1. V dropped 5 bases and J dropped 6; count of bases not matched to a gene: 13. This CDR3 spans 17 amino acids. Germline CDR1 and CDR2: SGHVS and FQNEAQ. The CDR3 DNA reads as TGTGCCAGCAGCCTCCCGCGGACAGGGGGCATTATGGATACGCAGTATTTT. This sequence encodes CASSLPRTGGIMDTQYF.

The genes are TRBV6-2 or TRBV6-3 and TRBJ2-3; 11 positions agree with TRBD2. The CDR3 contains 17 residues. The germline gives CDR1 MNHEY, CDR2 SVGEGT. J was trimmed by 1 base and V by 4 bases; bases with no gene match: 7. This chain's CDR3 is CASSSGTSGLGTDTQYF. CDR3 in DNA: TGTGCCAGCAGTTCCGGGACTAGCGGATTAGGCACAGATACGCAGTATTTT.

The sample holds a few counts of this clone. The chain recombines TRBV7-2 with TRBJ2-1; D may be TRBD2 (6 bases). This CDR3 region has 15 residues. V was cut by 1 base and J by 2 bases, with 9 bases left in between. Germline V lookup: CDR1 SGHTA, CDR2 FQGNSA. The DNA for the CDR3 is TGTGCCAGCAGCTTAGTGGCTAGCGCCTACAATGAGCAGTTCTTC. Translated, it gives CASSLVASAYNEQFF.

The chain recombines TRBV11-3 with TRBJ1-4; 10 bases agree with TRBD1. The length of the CDR3 is 16 residues. CDR1 is SGHNT and CDR2 is YENEEA in the germline V gene. Trimming took 5 bases from V and 6 from J; bases not matched to a gene: 9. CDR3 in DNA: TGTGCCAGCAGCCCCCGACAGGGGGCCGTCTATGAAAAACTGTTTTTT. It translates to CASSPRQGAVYEKLFF.

This clone appeared a few times. J is TRBJ2-5 and V is TRBV6-1; 10 bases agree with TRBD1. Germline assignment: CDR1 MNHNS and CDR2 SASEGT. V was clipped by 2 bases and J by 1 base; unmatched bases: 7. CDR3 length equals 17 residues. CDR3 sequence reads: CASSESFRTGGQETQYF. CDR3 sequence (DNA): TGTGCCAGCAGTGAAAGTTTTAGGACAGGGGGCCAAGAGACCCAGTACTTC.

The chain is built from TRBV20-1 and TRBJ2-1, with 7 bases matching TRBD2. Germline CDR1 DFQATT, CDR2 SNEGSKA (reference sequence). This CDR3 is built from 14 residues. The V and J ends lost 3 bases and 0 bases, in that order; junction bases with no gene match: 2. CDR3 DNA: TGCAGTGCTAGTAAGCGGGGCTCCTACAATGAGCAGTTCTTC. Translation gives CSASKRGSYNEQFF.

The CDR3 sequence: CASSPPGGFSGNTIYF. CDR3 bases: TGTGCCAGCAGTCCGCCCGGGGGTTTTTCCGGAAACACCATATATTTT. The J gene is TRBJ1-3, the V gene TRBV28; D perhaps matches TRBD1 (5 bases). Trimming pared 5 bases from V and 4 bases from J, leaving 18 bases between. The CDR3 sequence is 16 residues long. Germline CDR1 MDHEN, CDR2 SYDVKM.

The chain recombines TRBV5-4 with TRBJ2-5; D might be TRBD2 (6 bases). The germline gives CDR1 SGHNT, CDR2 YYREEE (reference sequence). Trimming shortened V by 4 bases and J by 1 base, and 20 bases separated the two germline ends. This CDR3 has 17 residues. CDR3 coding DNA: TGTGCCAGCAGCACGGGACTCCCCCCCCCTACCCAAGAGACCCAGTACTTC. It is translated as CASSTGLPPPTQETQYF.

This sequence joins TRBV5-6 and TRBJ2-3, with D possibly matching TRBD2 (5 bases). Trimming left V 1 base short and J 0 bases short, with 15 bases between. CDR1 SGHDT and CDR2 YYEEEE come from the germline V gene. This CDR3 has 17 amino acids. DNA for the CDR3: TGTGCCAGCAGCTTGAGCGGCGGGCCAGCTAGCACAGATACGCAGTATTTT. Translated: CASSLSGGPASTDTQYF.

V gene TRBV29-1 combines with J gene TRBJ2-7, with 8 bases identical to TRBD2. J lost 7 bases, V lost 7 bases, and 12 bases had no gene match. Germline V CDR1 and CDR2: SQVTM, ANQGSEA. This CDR3 region has 13 residues. CDR3 residues: CSARPGPGGEQYF. The CDR3 DNA reads TGCAGCGCCCGGCCGGGGCCGGGGGGGGAGCAGTACTTC.

This clone appeared a few times. CDR3 coding DNA: TGTGCCAGCAGTCCCCTCTCCTACGAGCAGTACTTC. Translating it yields CASSPLSYEQYF. The chain employs TRBV6-5 and TRBJ2-7; D call uncertain. Germline assignment: CDR1 MNHEY and CDR2 SVGAGI. Trimming pared 5 bases from V and 0 bases from J, leaving 5 bases between. CDR3 size: 12 residues.

The chain has TRBV7-2 and TRBJ2-3; 8 nucleotides match TRBD1. Germline V lookup: CDR1 SGHTA, CDR2 FQGNSA. With V trimmed by 10 bases and J by 1 base, 7 bases remained unmatched. This CDR3 is 14 amino acids long. CDR3 loop: CAIRLDRGTDTQYF. DNA of the CDR3: TGTGCCATCCGGTTGGACAGGGGCACAGATACGCAGTATTTT.

This chain connects TRBV18 to TRBJ1-3; maybe TRBD1 (5 bases). The CDR3 is 15 amino acids. Per germline, CDR1 KGHSH and CDR2 LQKENI. Trimming removed 1 base at V and 0 bases at J, with 7 bases between. The CDR3 nucleotides read TGTGCCAGCTCACCACGCCAGGGCTCTGGAAACACCATATATTTT. Amino acids: CASSPRQGSGNTIYF.

The V gene is TRBV23-1, the J gene TRBJ1-4, with 9 nucleotides matching TRBD1. TRBV23-1 is labeled an ORF, and its function is uncertain. V was pared by 0 bases and J by 7 bases, with 6 bases of the junction left unmatched. This CDR3 region has 16 residues. In DNA form, the CDR3 reads TGCGCCAGCAGTCAATCCGCCGGGACAGGGAGTGAAAAACTGTTTTTT. Its protein is CASSQSAGTGSEKLFF.

The chain uses TRBV7-2 and TRBJ2-7; TRBD2 might be the D (5 bases). This CDR3 contains 14 residues. V lost 2 bases, J lost 6 bases, and 14 bases lay in between. Germline V gene sequence: CDR1 SGHTA, CDR2 FQGNSA. CDR3 amino acids: CASSLSTSSLEQYF. The CDR3 coding sequence is TGTGCCAGCAGCTTAAGTACTAGTTCCCTCGAGCAGTACTTC.

The chain has TRBV5-1 and TRBJ1-1; the match to TRBD1 covers 8 bases. The CDR3 contains 17 residues. V lost 4 bases, J lost 3 bases, and 14 bases stayed unmatched. Germline assignment: CDR1 SGHRS and CDR2 YFSETQ. The CDR3 loop reads CASSPARAGGWDTEAFF. The CDR3 DNA is TGCGCCAGCAGCCCCGCCCGGGCAGGGGGCTGGGACACTGAAGCTTTCTTT.